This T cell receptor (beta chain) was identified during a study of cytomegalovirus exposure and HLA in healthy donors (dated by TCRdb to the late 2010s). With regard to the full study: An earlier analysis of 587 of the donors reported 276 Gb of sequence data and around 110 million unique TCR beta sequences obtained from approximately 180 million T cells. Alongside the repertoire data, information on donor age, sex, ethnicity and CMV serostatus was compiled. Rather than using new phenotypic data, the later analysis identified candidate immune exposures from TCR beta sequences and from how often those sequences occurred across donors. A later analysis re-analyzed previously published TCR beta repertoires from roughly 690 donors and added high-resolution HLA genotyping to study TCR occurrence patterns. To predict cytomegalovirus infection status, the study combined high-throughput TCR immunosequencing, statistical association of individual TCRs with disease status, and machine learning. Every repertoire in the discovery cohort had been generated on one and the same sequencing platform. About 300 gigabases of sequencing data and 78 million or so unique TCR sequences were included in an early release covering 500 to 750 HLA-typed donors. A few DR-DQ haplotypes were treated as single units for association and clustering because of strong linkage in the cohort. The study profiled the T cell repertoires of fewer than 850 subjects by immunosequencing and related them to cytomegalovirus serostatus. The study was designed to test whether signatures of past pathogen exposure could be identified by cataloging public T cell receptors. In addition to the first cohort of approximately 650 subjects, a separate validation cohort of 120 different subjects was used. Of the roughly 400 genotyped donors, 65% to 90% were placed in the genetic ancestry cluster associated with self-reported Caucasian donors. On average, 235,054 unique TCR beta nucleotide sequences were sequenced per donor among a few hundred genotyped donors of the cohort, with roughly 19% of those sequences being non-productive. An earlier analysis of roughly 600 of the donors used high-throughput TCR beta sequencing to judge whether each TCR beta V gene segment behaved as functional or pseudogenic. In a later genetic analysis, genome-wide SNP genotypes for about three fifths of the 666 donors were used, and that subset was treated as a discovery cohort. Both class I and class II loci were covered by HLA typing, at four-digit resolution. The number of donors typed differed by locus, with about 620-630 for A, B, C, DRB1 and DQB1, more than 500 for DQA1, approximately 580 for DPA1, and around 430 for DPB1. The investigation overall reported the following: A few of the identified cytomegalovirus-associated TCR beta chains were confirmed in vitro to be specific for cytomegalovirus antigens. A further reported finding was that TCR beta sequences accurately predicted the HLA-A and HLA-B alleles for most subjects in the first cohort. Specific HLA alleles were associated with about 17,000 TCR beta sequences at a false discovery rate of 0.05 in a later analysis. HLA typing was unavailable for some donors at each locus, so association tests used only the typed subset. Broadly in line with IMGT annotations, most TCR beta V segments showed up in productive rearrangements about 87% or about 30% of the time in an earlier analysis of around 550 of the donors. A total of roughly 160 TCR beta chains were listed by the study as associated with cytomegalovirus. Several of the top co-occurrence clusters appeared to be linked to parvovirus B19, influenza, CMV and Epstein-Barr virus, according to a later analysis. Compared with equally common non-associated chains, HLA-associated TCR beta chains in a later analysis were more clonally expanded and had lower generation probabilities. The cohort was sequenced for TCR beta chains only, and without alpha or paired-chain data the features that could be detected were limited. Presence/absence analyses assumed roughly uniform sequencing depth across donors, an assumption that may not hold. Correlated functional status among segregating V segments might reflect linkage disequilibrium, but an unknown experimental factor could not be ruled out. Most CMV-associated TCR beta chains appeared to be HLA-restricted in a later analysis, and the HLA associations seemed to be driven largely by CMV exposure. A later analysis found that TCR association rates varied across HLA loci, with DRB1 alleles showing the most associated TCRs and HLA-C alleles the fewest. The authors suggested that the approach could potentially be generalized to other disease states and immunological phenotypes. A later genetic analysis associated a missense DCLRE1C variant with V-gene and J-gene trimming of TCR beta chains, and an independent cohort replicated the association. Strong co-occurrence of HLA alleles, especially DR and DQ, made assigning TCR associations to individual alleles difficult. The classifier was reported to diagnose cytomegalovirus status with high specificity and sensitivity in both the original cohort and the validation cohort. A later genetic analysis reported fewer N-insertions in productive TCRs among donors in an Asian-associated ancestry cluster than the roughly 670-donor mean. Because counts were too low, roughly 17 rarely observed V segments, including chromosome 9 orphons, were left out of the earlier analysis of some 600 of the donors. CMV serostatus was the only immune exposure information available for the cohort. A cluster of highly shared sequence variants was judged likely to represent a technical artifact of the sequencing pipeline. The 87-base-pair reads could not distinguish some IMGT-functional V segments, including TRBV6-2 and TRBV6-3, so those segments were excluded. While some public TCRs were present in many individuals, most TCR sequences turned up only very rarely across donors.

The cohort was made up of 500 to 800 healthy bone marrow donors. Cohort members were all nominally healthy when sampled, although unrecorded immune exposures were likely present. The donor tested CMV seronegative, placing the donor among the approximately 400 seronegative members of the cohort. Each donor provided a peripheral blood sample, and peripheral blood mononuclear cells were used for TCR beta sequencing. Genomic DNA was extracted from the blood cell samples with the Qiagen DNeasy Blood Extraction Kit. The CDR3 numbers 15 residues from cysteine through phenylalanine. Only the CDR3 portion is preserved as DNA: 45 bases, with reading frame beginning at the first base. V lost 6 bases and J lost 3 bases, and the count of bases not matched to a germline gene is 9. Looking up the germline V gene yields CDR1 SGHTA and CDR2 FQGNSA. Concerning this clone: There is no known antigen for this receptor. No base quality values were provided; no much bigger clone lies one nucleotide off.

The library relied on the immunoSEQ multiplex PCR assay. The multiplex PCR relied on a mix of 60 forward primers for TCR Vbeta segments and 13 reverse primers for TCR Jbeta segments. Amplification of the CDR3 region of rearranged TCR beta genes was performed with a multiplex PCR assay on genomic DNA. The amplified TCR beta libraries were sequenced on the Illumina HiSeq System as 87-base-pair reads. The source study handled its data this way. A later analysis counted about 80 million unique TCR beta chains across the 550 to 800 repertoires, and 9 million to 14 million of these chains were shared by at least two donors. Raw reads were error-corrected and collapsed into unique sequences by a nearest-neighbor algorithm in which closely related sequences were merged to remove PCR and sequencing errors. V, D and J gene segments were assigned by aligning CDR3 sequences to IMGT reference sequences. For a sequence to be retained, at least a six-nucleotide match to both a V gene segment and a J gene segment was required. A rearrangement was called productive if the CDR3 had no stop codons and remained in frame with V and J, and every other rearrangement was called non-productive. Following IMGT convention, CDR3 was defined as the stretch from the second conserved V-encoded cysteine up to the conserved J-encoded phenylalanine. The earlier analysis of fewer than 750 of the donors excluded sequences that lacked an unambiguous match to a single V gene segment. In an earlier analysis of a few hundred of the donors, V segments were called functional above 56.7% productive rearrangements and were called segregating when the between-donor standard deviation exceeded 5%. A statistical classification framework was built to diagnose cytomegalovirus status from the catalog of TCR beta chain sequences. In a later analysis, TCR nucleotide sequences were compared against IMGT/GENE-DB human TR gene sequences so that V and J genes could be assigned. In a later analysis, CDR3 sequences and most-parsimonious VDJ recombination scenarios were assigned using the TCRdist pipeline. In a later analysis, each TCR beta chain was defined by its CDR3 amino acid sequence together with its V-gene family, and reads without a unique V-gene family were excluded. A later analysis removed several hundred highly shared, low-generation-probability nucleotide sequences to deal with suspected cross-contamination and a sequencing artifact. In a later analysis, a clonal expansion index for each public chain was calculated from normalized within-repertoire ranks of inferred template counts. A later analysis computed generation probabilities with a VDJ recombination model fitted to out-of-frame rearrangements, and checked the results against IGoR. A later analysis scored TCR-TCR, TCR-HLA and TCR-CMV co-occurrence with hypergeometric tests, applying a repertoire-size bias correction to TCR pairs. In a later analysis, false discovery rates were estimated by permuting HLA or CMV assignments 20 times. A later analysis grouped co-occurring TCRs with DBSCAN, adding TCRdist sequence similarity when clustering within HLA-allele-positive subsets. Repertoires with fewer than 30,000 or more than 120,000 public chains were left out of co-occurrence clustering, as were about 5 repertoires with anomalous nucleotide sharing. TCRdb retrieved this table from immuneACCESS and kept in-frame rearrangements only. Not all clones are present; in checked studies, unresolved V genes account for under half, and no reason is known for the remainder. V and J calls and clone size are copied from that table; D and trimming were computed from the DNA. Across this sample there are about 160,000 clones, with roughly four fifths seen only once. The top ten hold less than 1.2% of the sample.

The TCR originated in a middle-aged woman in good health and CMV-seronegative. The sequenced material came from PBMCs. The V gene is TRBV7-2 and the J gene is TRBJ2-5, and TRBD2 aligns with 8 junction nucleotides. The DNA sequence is TGTGCCAGCAGTCCGAGCGGGAGAACAGAAGAGACCCAGTACTTC. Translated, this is CASSPSGRTEETQYF.